This T cell receptor beta chain was identified in a study of response to subunit inactivated influenza vaccine. Study-wide findings and caveats: The authors proposed limited new T cell recruitment per seasonal influenza vaccination.

From the RT-PCR reads, TCRdb called clonotypes with MiXCR, one entry per CDR3 protein. The sample lists 300,000 to 350,000 distinct CDR3 sequences, 21% occurring once. Only a few counts were recorded for this clonotype. Its specificity is not known. The material was PBMCs from blood, obtained about 20 months after vaccination. The receptor's source is a man between 50 and 75 years old who received an inactivated influenza vaccine.

The CDR3 nucleotides are TGTGCCACCAGCAGAGATCCGAGCACAGATACGCAGTATTTT. This sequence encodes CATSRDPSTDTQYF. This chain joins TRBV15 and TRBJ2-3; no clear D gene. This CDR3 has 14 residues. The ends were cut back, 0 bases at V and 0 bases at J, with 4 bases in the middle. Per germline, CDR1 LNHNV and CDR2 YYDKDF (reference sequence).